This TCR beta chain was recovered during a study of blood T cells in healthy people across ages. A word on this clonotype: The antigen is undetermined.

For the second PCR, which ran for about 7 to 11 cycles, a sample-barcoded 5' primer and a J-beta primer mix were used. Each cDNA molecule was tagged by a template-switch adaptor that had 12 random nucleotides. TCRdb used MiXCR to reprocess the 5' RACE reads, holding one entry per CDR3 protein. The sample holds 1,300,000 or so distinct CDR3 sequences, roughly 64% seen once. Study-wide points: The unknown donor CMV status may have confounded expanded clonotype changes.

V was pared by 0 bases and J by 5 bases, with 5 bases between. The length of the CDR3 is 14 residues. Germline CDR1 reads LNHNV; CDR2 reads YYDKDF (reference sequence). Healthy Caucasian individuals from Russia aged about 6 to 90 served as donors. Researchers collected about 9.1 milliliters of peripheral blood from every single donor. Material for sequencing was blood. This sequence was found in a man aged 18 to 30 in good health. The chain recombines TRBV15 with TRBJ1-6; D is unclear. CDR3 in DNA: TGTGCCACCAGCAGAGAACAGAATAATTCACCCCTCCACTTT. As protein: CATSREQNNSPLHF.